These 27 T cell receptor beta chains originate from one sample sequenced in a study of spatial heterogeneity in lung cancer. Time point denoted: blood at routine non-recurrence follow-up after resection. TCRdb processed the 5' RACE reads anew with MiXCR; each CDR3 protein has one entry. The data contain tens of thousands of distinct CDR3 sequences, approximately 12% of them seen just once; the ten biggest clones take up 32%. The material sequenced was PBMCs, taken at follow-up. These receptors all come from a male donor with early-stage non-small cell lung cancer.

This clonotype was detected ten times or more. The chain employs TRBV6-2 or TRBV6-3 and TRBJ2-5; D uncertain. With 9 bases removed from V and 5 bases from J, the gap between germline ends came to 13 bases. Germline V CDR1 and CDR2: MNHEY, SVGEGT. CDR3 length: 12 amino acids. The CDR3 sequence: CASRSDSETQYF. The CDR3 DNA is TGTGCCAGTCGGAGCGACTCGGAGACCCAGTACTTC.

This chain joins TRBV5-1 and TRBJ2-1, with TRBD2 matching 13 bases. Germline CDR1 and CDR2: SGHRS and YFSETQ. This CDR3 contains 18 residues. The junction had 7 bases not matched to a gene; V was cut back by 4 bases and J by 0 bases. The CDR3 protein is CASSPPGLAGNSYNEQFF. DNA of the CDR3: TGCGCCAGCAGCCCCCCGGGACTAGCGGGAAACTCCTACAATGAGCAGTTCTTC.

This clonotype has a handful of counts. The chain links TRBV3-1 to TRBJ2-3; tentatively, D is TRBD2 (5 bases). The CDR3 is 14 amino acids. Germline CDR1 and CDR2: LGHDT and YNNKEL (reference sequence). V was cut by 2 bases and J by 10 bases, with 16 bases left in between. The CDR3 DNA reads TGTGCCAGCAGCCAATTCCGGGGTCCCGGGGCGCAGTATTTT. Translation gives CASSQFRGPGAQYF.

This clonotype was found many times. The chain combines TRBV9 with TRBJ2-7; either TRBD1 or TRBD2 may supply D (5 bases each). The CDR3 length is 13 residues. The germline V gene encodes CDR1 SGDLS and CDR2 YYNGEE. Trimming pared 7 bases from V and 0 bases from J, leaving 11 bases between. CDR3 nucleotides: TGTGCCAGCGGGCAGGGAGTCTCCTACGAGCAGTACTTC. Its protein is CASGQGVSYEQYF.

This clonotype came up many times. The chain couples TRBV12-3 or TRBV12-4 to TRBJ2-5; 11 bases are a match to TRBD2. Trimming removed 5 bases from V and 3 bases from J; junction bases left unmatched: 5. The CDR3 totals 15 residues. In nucleotides, the CDR3 is TGTGCCAGCAGTGGAGCGGGACTAGCGGAAGAGACCCAGTACTTC. This encodes CASSGAGLAEETQYF.

The rearrangement uses TRBV12-3 or TRBV12-4 and TRBJ1-6, with 12 bases lining up with TRBD1. The CDR3 covers 15 residues. The V and J ends lost 6 bases and 7 bases, in that order; junction bases with no gene match: 4. The chain's CDR3 is CASRGTGGTNSPLHF. The CDR3 DNA reads as TGTGCCAGCAGGGGGACAGGGGGCACAAATTCACCCCTCCACTTT.

This clonotype was seen more than once but under ten times. The chain recombines TRBV10-3 with TRBJ2-3; 8 bases fit TRBD2. In germline, CDR1 is ENHRY, CDR2 SYGVKD. The CDR3 is made up of 21 amino acids. Germline trimming cut 2 bases from V and 2 bases from J; bases unmatched to any gene: 21. CDR3: CAISENSRRSGTRKSTDTQYF. CDR3 nucleotide sequence: TGTGCCATCAGTGAGAATAGTCGACGGTCCGGGACTAGAAAATCCACAGATACGCAGTATTTT.

This clonotype turned up a few times. V gene TRBV6-2 or TRBV6-3 combines with J gene TRBJ2-7; D uncertain. V shed 6 bases and J shed 6 bases, with 21 bases lying between them. CDR3 length: 15 residues. From germline, CDR1 is MNHEY and CDR2 SVGEGT. CDR3 residues: CASRRPRWQVTEQYF. The CDR3 coding sequence is TGTGCCAGCAGACGCCCGAGGTGGCAGGTCACCGAGCAGTACTTC.

In this sample, this clonotype turned up many times. This chain joins TRBV6-5 and TRBJ1-3; D is undetermined. V dropped 4 bases and J dropped 2 bases, with 6 bases sitting between them. The CDR3 loop spans 13 amino acids. Germline values: CDR1 MNHEY, CDR2 SVGAGI. The CDR3 DNA sequence: TGTGCCAGCAGTTCCACACCTGGAAACACCATATATTTT. It specifies CASSSTPGNTIYF.

The V and J genes are TRBV7-3 and TRBJ1-1; D gene unclear. Germline CDR1 is SGHTA and CDR2 is FQGTGA. This CDR3 contains 13 residues. V lost 0 bases and J 0 bases, leaving 2 bases between the germline ends. This chain's CDR3 is CASSLTLNTEAFF. DNA for the CDR3: TGTGCCAGCAGCTTAACCCTGAACACTGAAGCTTTCTTT.

The chain uses TRBV7-8 and TRBJ2-5; 12 nucleotides match TRBD2. Germline CDR1 SGHVS, CDR2 FQNEAQ. This CDR3 region has 17 residues. V shed 0 bases and J 1 base; nucleotides not matched to a gene: 3. The CDR3 region is CASSLAKGLAGQETQYF. In nucleotides, the CDR3 is TGTGCCAGCAGCTTAGCGAAGGGACTAGCGGGCCAAGAGACCCAGTACTTC.

Worth noting for this clonotype: Possible read error: a much larger clone is one base away. The J gene is TRBJ1-5, the V gene TRBV6-2 or TRBV6-3; D is possibly TRBD1 (5 bases). This CDR3 has 14 amino acids. CDR1 MNHEY and CDR2 SVGEGT come from the germline V gene. The CDR3 nucleotides are TGTGCCTGCAGGGCAGGAGAAAGCAATCAGCCCCAGCATTTT. Protein product: CACRAGESNQPQHF.

This clonotype has a count of ten or more. This chain links TRBV20-1 with TRBJ2-5, with D tentatively TRBD1 or TRBD2 (5 bases each). The ends were cut back, 3 bases at V and 5 bases at J, with 16 bases in the middle. This CDR3 has 14 amino acids. CDR1 is DFQATT, CDR2 SNEGSKA, per germline (reference sequence). CDR3 bases: TGCAGTGCTAGCGGGGCAGGGCCATGGGAGACCCAGTACTTC. Encoded protein: CSASGAGPWETQYF.

This clonotype was seen ten or more times. V is TRBV7-9 and J is TRBJ2-3, with D possibly being TRBD1 or TRBD2 (5 bases each). Trimming stripped 1 base from V and 6 bases from J, with 8 bases between. The CDR3 is made up of 13 amino acids. Per the germline V gene, CDR1 is SEHNR and CDR2 is FQNEAQ (reference sequence). In DNA, the CDR3 is TGTGCCAGCAGCTTAGGTTGGGGGGATACGCAGTATTTT. Translated, it gives CASSLGWGDTQYF.

This clonotype was observed at least ten times. The genes are TRBV28 and TRBJ2-3; 7 bases are shared with TRBD2. V gave up 6 bases and J gave up 0 bases; unmatched junction bases: 3. Looked up from germline, CDR1 is MDHEN and CDR2 is SYDVKM. This CDR3 comprises 14 residues. The CDR3 protein is CASRGGVSTDTQYF. The CDR3 DNA reads as TGTGCCAGCAGGGGAGGGGTGAGCACAGATACGCAGTATTTT.

This clonotype showed up just a few times. The J gene is TRBJ2-7, the V gene TRBV23-1; D possibly corresponds to TRBD1 (6 bases). TRBV23-1 counts as an open reading frame of uncertain function. CDR3 length equals 15 residues. Between the trimmed V and J ends, which lost 0 bases and 5 bases, there was a span of 14 bases. CDR3 residues: CASSQSGQGTNEQYF. The DNA for the CDR3 is TGCGCCAGCAGTCAATCGGGGCAGGGGACCAACGAGCAGTACTTC.

The rearrangement joins TRBV12-3 or TRBV12-4 to TRBJ1-1; D possibly corresponds to TRBD1 (6 bases). The CDR3 consists of 15 residues. The V end was cut by 7 bases, the J end by 4 bases, with 19 bases between. CDR3 sequence: CASTPRVGGGTEAFF. CDR3 bases: TGTGCCAGCACCCCCCGGGTAGGGGGGGGCACTGAAGCTTTCTTT.

This clonotype has a handful of counts. The rearrangement uses TRBV5-6 and TRBJ2-5; tentative D call: TRBD1 (5 bases). Germline assignment: CDR1 SGHDT and CDR2 YYEEEE. The CDR3 is made up of 15 amino acids. Between the trimmed V and J ends, which lost 5 bases and 2 bases, there was a span of 16 bases. CDR3 in DNA: TGTGCCAGCAGATTTCTACAGGACCTACAAGAGACCCAGTACTTC. Its protein product is CASRFLQDLQETQYF. Using reference TRBV5-6 and TRBJ2-5 for the parts outside the CDR3, the full variable domain is DAGVTQSPTHLIKTRGQQVTLRCSPKSGHDTVSWYQQALGQGPQFIFQYYEEEERQRGNFPDRFSGHQFPNYSSELNVNALLLGDSALYLCASRFLQDLQETQYFGPGTRLLVL.

Ten or more counts support this clonotype. The V and J genes are TRBV3-1 and TRBJ1-2; the D is unclear. The ends were cut back, 3 bases at V and 5 bases at J, with 10 bases in the middle. CDR1 LGHDT and CDR2 YNNKEL come from the germline V gene (reference sequence). CDR3 length equals 13 residues. CDR3 in DNA: TGTGCCAGCAGCCAGGGCGGGGAATATGGCTACACCTTC. Translated: CASSQGGEYGYTF.

In its sample, this clonotype was seen once. The rearrangement uses TRBV10-2 and TRBJ1-5; 8 nucleotides line up with TRBD1. The CDR3 loop spans 14 amino acids. The V gene end was trimmed by 6 bases and the J gene end by 5 bases; junction bases not matched to a gene: 6. Germline values: CDR1 WSHSY, CDR2 SAAADI. The CDR3 loop is CASRAGGSDQPQHF. CDR3 coding DNA: TGCGCCAGCAGGGCAGGGGGCAGCGATCAGCCCCAGCATTTT.

This chain links TRBV7-3 with TRBJ2-7; D remains unclear. V lost 1 base to trimming and J lost 0 bases, with 10 bases between them. The CDR3 length is 15 residues. CDR1 SGHTA and CDR2 FQGTGA come from the germline V gene. The CDR3 nucleotides are TGTGCCAGCAGCTTAAGTCAGCGAGGCTCCTACGAGCAGTACTTC. Protein sequence: CASSLSQRGSYEQYF.

This clonotype was seen a few times. The chain is built from TRBV2 and TRBJ2-7; 10 bases fit TRBD2. CDR1 and CDR2 from the germline V gene are SNHLY and FYNNEI. The CDR3 loop spans 14 amino acids. J was trimmed by 2 bases and V by 6 bases; bases with no gene match: 4. This CDR3 reads CASSVAGGPYEQYF. In DNA, the CDR3 is TGTGCCAGCAGCGTAGCGGGAGGCCCCTACGAGCAGTACTTC.

The chain has TRBV24-1 and TRBJ1-2, with TRBD1 as a possible D gene (5 bases). The V gene lost 5 bases and the J gene lost 2 bases, with 11 bases spanning the gap. Germline lookup yields CDR1 KGHDR and CDR2 SFDVKD. CDR3 length equals 14 residues. DNA of the CDR3: TGTGCCACCAGTGGAGTAGGGGAAAACTATGGCTACACCTTC. The encoded protein is CATSGVGENYGYTF.

This clonotype came up many times. This chain joins TRBV6-6 and TRBJ2-2; a possible D gene is TRBD2 (5 bases). Germline loops: CDR1 MNHNY, CDR2 SVGAGI (reference sequence). The V and J ends lost 6 bases and 0 bases respectively, with 14 bases between them. CDR3 length equals 16 residues. In nucleotides, the CDR3 is TGTGCCAGCAGGGGAGCGTCCAACGCGAACACCGGGGAGCTGTTTTTT. Translation: CASRGASNANTGELFF.

In its sample, this clonotype was seen many times. The rearrangement joins TRBV4-1 to TRBJ2-1; TRBD1 aligns across 11 bases. The CDR3 sequence is 16 residues long. The V and J ends lost 4 bases and 4 bases, in that order; junction bases with no gene match: 6. Germline loops: CDR1 MGHRA, CDR2 YSYEKL. The CDR3 region has the DNA TGCGCCAGCAGCCTCCGCGGACAGGGGGCTTACAATGAGCAGTTCTTC. Protein sequence: CASSLRGQGAYNEQFF.

This clonotype was seen repeatedly, ten times or more. CDR3 nucleotide sequence: TGTGCCAGCATTCCGAACCTTAGCGGGGGGGCCTATGAGCAGTTCTTC. This sequence encodes CASIPNLSGGAYEQFF. The chain employs TRBV12-3 or TRBV12-4 and TRBJ2-1; 11 positions agree with TRBD2. This CDR3 contains 16 residues. V lost 7 bases to trimming and J lost 8 bases; unmatched junction nucleotides: 13.

The genes are TRBV7-2 and TRBJ2-3; maybe TRBD2 (7 bases). The germline V gene encodes CDR1 SGHTA and CDR2 FQGNSA. This CDR3 spans 17 amino acids. V was cut by 6 bases and J by 0 bases, with 19 bases left in between. CDR3 loop: CASSPMDRGASTDTQYF. The CDR3 DNA sequence: TGTGCCAGCAGTCCTATGGACCGGGGGGCCAGCACAGATACGCAGTATTTT. Full variable domain (outside the CDR3, taken from reference TRBV7-2 and TRBJ2-3): GAGVSQSPSNKVTEKGKDVELRCDPISGHTALYWYRQSLGQGLEFLIYFQGNSAPDKSGLPSDRFSAERTGGSVSTLTIQRTQQEDSAVYLCASSPMDRGASTDTQYFGPGTRLTVL.